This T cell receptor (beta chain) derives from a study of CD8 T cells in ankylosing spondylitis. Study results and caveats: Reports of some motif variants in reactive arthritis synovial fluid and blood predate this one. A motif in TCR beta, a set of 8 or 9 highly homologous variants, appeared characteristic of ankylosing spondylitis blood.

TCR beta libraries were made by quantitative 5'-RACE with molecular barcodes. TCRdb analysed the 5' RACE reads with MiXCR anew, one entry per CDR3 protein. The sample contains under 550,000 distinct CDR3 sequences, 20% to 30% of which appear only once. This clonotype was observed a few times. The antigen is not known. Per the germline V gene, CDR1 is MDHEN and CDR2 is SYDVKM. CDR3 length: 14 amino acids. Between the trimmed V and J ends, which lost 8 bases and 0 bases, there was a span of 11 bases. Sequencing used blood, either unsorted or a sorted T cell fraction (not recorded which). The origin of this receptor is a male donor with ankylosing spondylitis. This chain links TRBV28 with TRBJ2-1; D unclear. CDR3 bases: TGTGCCAGCTCTGGCGCCCACTCCTACAATGAGCAGTTCTTC. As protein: CASSGAHSYNEQFF.